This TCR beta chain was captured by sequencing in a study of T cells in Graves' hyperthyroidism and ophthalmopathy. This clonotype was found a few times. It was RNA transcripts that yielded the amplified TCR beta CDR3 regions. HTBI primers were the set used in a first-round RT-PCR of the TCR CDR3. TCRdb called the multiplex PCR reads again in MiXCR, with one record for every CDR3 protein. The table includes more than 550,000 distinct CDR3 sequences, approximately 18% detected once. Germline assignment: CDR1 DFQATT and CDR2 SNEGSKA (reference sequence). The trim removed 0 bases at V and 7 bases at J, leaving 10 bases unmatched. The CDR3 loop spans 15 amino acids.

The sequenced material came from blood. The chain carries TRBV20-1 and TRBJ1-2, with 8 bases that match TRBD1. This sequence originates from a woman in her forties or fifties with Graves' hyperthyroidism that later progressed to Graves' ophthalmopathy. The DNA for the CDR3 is TGCAGTGCTAGAGAGGCAATACAGGGGGAGGGTGGCTACACCTTC. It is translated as CSAREAIQGEGGYTF.